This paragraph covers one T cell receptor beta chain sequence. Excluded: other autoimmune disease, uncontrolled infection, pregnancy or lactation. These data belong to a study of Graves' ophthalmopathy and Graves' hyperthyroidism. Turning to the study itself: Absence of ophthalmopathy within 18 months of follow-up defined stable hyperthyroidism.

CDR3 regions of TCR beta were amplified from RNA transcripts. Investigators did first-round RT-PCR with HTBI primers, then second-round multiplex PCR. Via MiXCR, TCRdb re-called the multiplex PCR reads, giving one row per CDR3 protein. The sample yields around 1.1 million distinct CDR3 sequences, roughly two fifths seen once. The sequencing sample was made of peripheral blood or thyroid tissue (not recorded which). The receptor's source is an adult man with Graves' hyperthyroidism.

Here the CDR3 DNA reads TGTGCCAGCAGCGGATCAGGGGAGGCTGAAGCTTTCTTT. It yields the protein CASSGSGEAEAFF. The chain combines TRBV9 with TRBJ1-1, with a weak D call TRBD1 (6 bases). Between the trimmed V and J ends, which lost 3 bases and 6 bases, there was a span of 12 bases. The length of the CDR3 is 13 residues. Germline V gives CDR1 SGDLS, CDR2 YYNGEE.